The following is a T cell receptor (beta chain) sequence with its context. Its antigen is currently unknown. The CDR3 has 12 amino acids. Germline loops: CDR1 SGHNT, CDR2 YENEEA. V was clipped by 2 bases and J by 9 bases, with 7 bases between them. This entry belongs to a study of regulatory T cells in long-lasting Graves disease. On the study more broadly: The term persistent Graves' disease signified upward of 5 years on antithyroid drugs with positive TSH receptor antibodies.

Noted time point: persistent/refractory GD, antithyroid drugs over 5 years with positive TRAb. Making the TCR library involved RNA that had been extracted from PBMCs. Study results and limitations: Clonotypes that were public and shared totalled 2,741 in persistent patients versus over 800 in new patients. TRBV28 was favored in persistent disease, as were TRBJ1-2 and TRBJ2-5.

iRepertoire HTBI primers and Arm-PCR of CDR3 regions built TCR beta libraries. Original handling: Taken together, the samples had 55 to 70 TRBV and 14 TRBJ segments identified. TCRdb called the multiplex PCR reads again in MiXCR, with one record for every CDR3 protein. Clone size and V and J calls follow TCRdb, not the original study. The table records roughly 450,000 distinct CDR3 sequences, under 25% of them present only once. This sequence was found in a female donor with Graves disease. Sequenced material: peripheral blood mononuclear cells (PBMCs), taken when the disease was refractory, from a patient treated with antithyroid drugs. The rearrangement joins TRBV11-3 to TRBJ2-2; D not certain. As DNA, the CDR3 is TGTGCCAGCAGCTTAAGTTCTAGGGAGCTGTTTTTT. It translates to CASSLSSRELFF.